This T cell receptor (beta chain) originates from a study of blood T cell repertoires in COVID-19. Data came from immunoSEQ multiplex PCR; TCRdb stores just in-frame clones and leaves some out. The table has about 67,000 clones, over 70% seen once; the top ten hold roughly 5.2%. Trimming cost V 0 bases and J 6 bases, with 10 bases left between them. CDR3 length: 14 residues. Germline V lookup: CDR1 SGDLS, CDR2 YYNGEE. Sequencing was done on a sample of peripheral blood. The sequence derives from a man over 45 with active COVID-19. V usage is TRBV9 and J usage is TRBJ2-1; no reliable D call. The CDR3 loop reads CASSVGGTSNEQFF. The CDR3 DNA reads TGTGCCAGCAGCGTAGGAGGAACAAGCAATGAGCAGTTCTTC.